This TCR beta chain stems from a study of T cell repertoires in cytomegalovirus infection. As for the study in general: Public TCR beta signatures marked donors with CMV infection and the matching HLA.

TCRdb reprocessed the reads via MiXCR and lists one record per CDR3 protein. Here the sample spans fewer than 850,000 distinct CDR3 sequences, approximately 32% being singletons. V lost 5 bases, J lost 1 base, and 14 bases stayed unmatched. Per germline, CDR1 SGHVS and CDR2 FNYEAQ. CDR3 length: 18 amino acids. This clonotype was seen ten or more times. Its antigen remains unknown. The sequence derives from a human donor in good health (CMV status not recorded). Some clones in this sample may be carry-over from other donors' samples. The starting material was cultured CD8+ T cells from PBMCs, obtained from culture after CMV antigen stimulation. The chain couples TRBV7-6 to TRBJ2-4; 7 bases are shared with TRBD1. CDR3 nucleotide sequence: TGTGCCAGCAGCCCAGACAGGGTCCTAACTATGGCCAAAAACATTCAGTACTTC. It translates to CASSPDRVLTMAKNIQYF. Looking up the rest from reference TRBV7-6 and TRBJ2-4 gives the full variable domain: GAGVSQSPRYKVTKRGQDVALRCDPISGHVSLYWYRQALGQGPEFLTYFNYEAQQDKSGLPNDRFSAERPEGSISTLTIQRTEQRDSAMYRCASSPDRVLTMAKNIQYFGAGTRLSVL.